The 17 T cell receptor beta chains in this list originate from one sample, sequenced in a study of shared clonotypes between healthy human individuals. TCRdb's table, derived via immunoSEQ multiplex PCR, lists solely in-frame clones and lacks some. The data show about 2 million clones, less than 95% seen once. Naive CD8 populations comprised CD45RO-negative cells positively selected for CCR7, excluding terminally differentiated effector memory CD45RA+ cells. Material for sequencing was naive CD8+ T cells sorted from blood. Receptor source: a man between 18 and 35 years old in good health.

Concerning this clone: One end of the junction does not line up with germline, which may come from a read error. This chain uses TRBV7-7 with TRBJ2-1, with 7 bases aligning to TRBD2. The V gene's germline CDR1 is SSHAT and CDR2 FNYEAQ (reference sequence). This CDR3 is 16 amino acids long. The CDR3 reads CASSSYPSGSYNEQFF. The DNA for the CDR3 is TGTGCTAGCAGCTCCTACCCTAGCGGCTCCTACAATGAGCAGTTCTTC.

The chain carries TRBV10-3 and TRBJ2-5; 9 nucleotides line up with TRBD1. J lost 5 bases, V lost 10 bases, and 14 bases had no gene match. Looked up from germline, CDR1 is ENHRY and CDR2 is SYGVKD. This CDR3 contains 15 residues. In DNA, the CDR3 is TGTGCCACCAGAACAAGGGACAGGGAGAGGGAGACCCAGTACTTC. It translates to CATRTRDRERETQYF.

This clone was counted only a few times. Different DNA sequences within this sample yield the same CDR3. V and J are TRBV9 and TRBJ2-1, with 7 bases that match TRBD2. The CDR3 has 15 residues. With V trimmed by 0 bases and J by 0 bases, 0 bases remained unmatched. Looked up from germline, CDR1 is SGDLS and CDR2 is YYNGEE. The CDR3 DNA is TGTGCCAGCAGCGTAGGCGGGGGCTCCTACAATGAGCAGTTCTTC. Translated: CASSVGGGSYNEQFF.

The CDR3 region is CASSLKPDGGAQETQYF. The DNA for the CDR3 is TGTGCCAGCAGCTTGAAACCGGACGGGGGGGCCCAAGAGACCCAGTACTTC. The rearrangement links TRBV5-6 to TRBJ2-5, with TRBD2 identical over 8 bases. With V trimmed by 1 base and J by 1 base, 9 bases remained unmatched. CDR1 SGHDT and CDR2 YYEEEE come from the germline V gene. The CDR3 length is 17 residues.

This clone was seen just once. The rearrangement uses TRBV7-5 and TRBJ2-7; the listed D gene, TRBD1, was not tested against the DNA. TRBV7-5 is listed as a pseudogene. The CDR3 spans 13 residues. DNA of the CDR3: TGTGCCAGAAGCAGGGACAGTGCCTACGAGCAGTACTTC. It is translated as CARSRDSAYEQYF.

The chain has TRBV19 and TRBJ1-5, with D unclear. CDR3 length: 13 amino acids. CDR1 and CDR2 (germline): LNHDA, SQIVND (reference sequence). V was trimmed by 3 bases and J by 4 bases, leaving 7 bases between them. In DNA form, the CDR3 reads TGTGCCAGTAGTATTACAGAGAATCAGCCCCAGCATTTT. It translates to CASSITENQPQHF.

This sequence joins TRBV6-1 and TRBJ2-1; 12 nucleotides line up with TRBD2. J was trimmed by 6 bases and V by 4 bases; bases with no gene match: 4. CDR3 length: 15 residues. Germline values: CDR1 MNHNS, CDR2 SASEGT. This chain's CDR3 is CASSAGLAGFNEQFF. The CDR3 DNA sequence: TGTGCCAGCAGTGCGGGACTAGCGGGTTTCAATGAGCAGTTCTTC.

This sequence joins TRBV14 and TRBJ2-3; the match to TRBD2 covers 12 bases. Germline V CDR1 and CDR2: SGHDN, FVKESK. V shed 2 bases and J 4 bases; nucleotides not matched to a gene: 1. The CDR3 is made up of 15 amino acids. The CDR3 loop reads CASSQLAGGPDTQYF. In DNA form, the CDR3 reads TGTGCCAGCAGCCAACTAGCGGGGGGGCCAGATACGCAGTATTTT.

The chain combines TRBV9 with TRBJ2-7; possibly TRBD1 or TRBD2 for D (5 bases each). Germline CDR1 is SGDLS and CDR2 is YYNGEE. CDR3 length equals 15 residues. The ends were cut back, 0 bases at V and 2 bases at J, with 12 bases in the middle. CDR3 bases: TGTGCCAGCAGCGTAGGAGGGGACCTCACCTACGAGCAGTACTTC. This codes for CASSVGGDLTYEQYF.

In DNA, the CDR3 is TGTGCCAGCAGCCCGGGGACAGGGGGCCACTACGAGCAGTACTTC. Its translation is CASSPGTGGHYEQYF. The genes are TRBV7-8 and TRBJ2-7, with 12 bases identical to TRBD1. The V and J ends lost 5 bases and 3 bases, in that order; junction bases with no gene match: 5. There are 15 residues in the CDR3. CDR1 SGHVS and CDR2 FQNEAQ come from the germline V gene.

Worth noting for this clone: The same CDR3 also results from other DNA sequences found in this sample. The chain has TRBV5-6 and TRBJ2-3; 8 bases align to TRBD2. The CDR3 covers 15 residues. Germline V gives CDR1 SGHDT, CDR2 YYEEEE. Trimming took 4 bases from V and 3 from J; bases not matched to a gene: 7. The DNA for the CDR3 is TGTGCCAGCAGCCTGACTAGCGAAGGGACAGATACGCAGTATTTT. This codes for CASSLTSEGTDTQYF. The full variable domain, rest sourced from reference TRBV5-6 and TRBJ2-3, is DAGVTQSPTHLIKTRGQQVTLRCSPKSGHDTVSWYQQALGQGPQFIFQYYEEEERQRGNFPDRFSGHQFPNYSSELNVNALLLGDSALYLCASSLTSEGTDTQYFGPGTRLTVL.

The rearrangement uses TRBV12-5 and TRBJ2-2; TRBD1 matches at 7 bases. The CDR3 has 15 residues. Germline assignment: CDR1 LGHNT and CDR2 FRNRAP. J gave up 1 base and V 5 bases, and 4 bases lay outside the gene matches. The CDR3 bases are TGTGCTAGTGGTAGGGACAGCTTGAACACCGGGGAGCTGTTTTTT. This sequence encodes CASGRDSLNTGELFF. Full variable domain (remainder filled in from reference TRBV12-5 and TRBJ2-2): DARVTQTPRHKVTEMGQEVTMRCQPILGHNTVFWYRQTMMQGLELLAYFRNRAPLDDSGMPKDRFSAEMPDATLATLKIQPSEPRDSAVYFCASGRDSLNTGELFFGEGSRLTVL.

This clone was recorded only once. The CDR3, as DNA: TGCGCCAGCAGCTTATGGACTAGCGGGACCTACGAGCAGTACTTC. Protein: CASSLWTSGTYEQYF. The chain joins TRBV5-1 to TRBJ2-7; TRBD2 agrees at 12 bases. CDR1 and CDR2 (germline): SGHRS, YFSETQ. Trimming took 2 bases from V and 2 from J; bases not matched to a gene: 2. The CDR3 has 15 amino acids.

This chain connects TRBV27 to TRBJ1-5; D gene ambiguous. Trimming pared 2 bases from V and 4 bases from J, leaving 12 bases between. Germline values: CDR1 MNHEY, CDR2 SMNVEV (reference sequence). The CDR3 loop spans 15 amino acids. DNA of the CDR3: TGTGCCAGCAGTTTAGATCCGGGCTTAAATCAGCCCCAGCATTTT. This codes for CASSLDPGLNQPQHF.

The chain joins TRBV6-5 to TRBJ2-7, with TRBD2 as a possible D gene (6 bases). Germline V lookup: CDR1 MNHEY, CDR2 SVGAGI. The CDR3 spans 14 residues. V was shortened by 8 bases and J by 1 base, with 15 bases between the two germline ends. CDR3 coding DNA: TGTGCCAGCTCCACGTCGGGAGAATCCTACGAGCAGTACTTC. This sequence encodes CASSTSGESYEQYF.

The V call is TRBV19, the J call TRBJ2-7; 8 nucleotides line up with TRBD1. Germline V gene lookup returns CDR1 LNHDA and CDR2 SQIVND (reference sequence). J was trimmed by 0 bases and V by 5 bases; bases with no gene match: 6. This CDR3 is 15 amino acids long. CDR3 bases: TGTGCCAGTAGTTTAACAGGGGGAGTCTCCTACGAGCAGTACTTC. Translating gives CASSLTGGVSYEQYF. Supplemented by reference TRBV19 and TRBJ2-7, the full variable domain reads DGGITQSPKYLFRKEGQNVTLSCEQNLNHDAMYWYRQDPGQGLRLIYYSQIVNDFQKGDIAEGYSVSREKKESFPLTVTSAQKNPTAFYLCASSLTGGVSYEQYFGPGTRLTVT.

The chain combines TRBV11-2 with TRBJ2-7; D is unclear. This CDR3 comprises 12 residues. V was clipped by 5 bases and J by 5 bases, with 10 bases between them. Germline CDR1 SGHAT, CDR2 FQNNGV. The CDR3 is CASSPQLNEQYF. The CDR3 DNA is TGTGCCAGCAGCCCGCAGCTAAACGAGCAGTACTTC.